Each of the 18 T cell receptor beta chains below was sequenced from the same sample in a study of early T cells in non-severe SARS-CoV-2 infection. One entry per CDR3 protein results from TCRdb running MiXCR on the 5' RACE reads. This sample has some 81,000 distinct CDR3 sequences, with about 9.6% found just once. Sequencing input: whole blood. The receptor set was obtained from an adult who was a healthcare worker with PCR-confirmed SARS-CoV-2 infection or an uninfected control (not recorded which).

The table lists this clonotype with many counts. V is TRBV20-1 and J is TRBJ2-1; unclear D gene. This CDR3 spans 11 amino acids. Germline-derived CDR1 and CDR2 are DFQATT and SNEGSKA (reference sequence). Trimming left V 1 base short and J 5 bases short, with 3 bases between. In DNA, the CDR3 is TGCAGTGCTAGAGCCAACAATGAGCAGTTCTTC. The encoded protein is CSARANNEQFF.

This clonotype occurred a few times. J is TRBJ2-7 and V is TRBV18; 11 nucleotides match TRBD1. The CDR3 runs to 15 residues. The ends lost 5 bases at V and 0 bases at J; junction bases unmatched: 3. From germline, CDR1 is KGHSH and CDR2 LQKENI. The CDR3 protein is CASSVGTGGSYEQYF. The CDR3, as DNA: TGTGCCAGCTCAGTCGGGACAGGGGGCTCCTACGAGCAGTACTTC.

The sample holds a few counts of this clonotype. The chain links TRBV11-2 to TRBJ2-5; D not certain. Per germline, CDR1 SGHAT and CDR2 FQNNGV. The germline V and J ends were trimmed by 2 bases and 1 base, with 8 bases remaining between them. The CDR3 sequence is 14 residues long. DNA of the CDR3: TGTGCCAGCAGCTTATTCTTGGGCCAAGAGACCCAGTACTTC. It translates to CASSLFLGQETQYF.

V gene TRBV30 combines with J gene TRBJ1-1; unclear D gene. Deletions cut 3 bases from V and 7 bases from J, with 18 bases between. CDR3 size: 14 residues. The germline V gene encodes CDR1 GTSNPN and CDR2 SVGIG (reference sequence). CDR3 sequence: CAWRSPARGVEAFF. CDR3 sequence (DNA): TGTGCCTGGAGGAGCCCCGCCCGCGGTGTTGAAGCTTTCTTT.

V usage is TRBV5-1 and J usage is TRBJ2-5, with D perhaps TRBD1 (5 bases). The V end was cut by 5 bases, the J end by 2 bases, with 16 bases between. CDR3 length: 15 amino acids. Germline CDR1 SGHRS, CDR2 YFSETQ. Here the CDR3 reads CASSTGRGKQETQYF. The CDR3 region has the DNA TGCGCCAGCAGTACAGGACGAGGCAAGCAAGAGACCCAGTACTTC.

The rearrangement joins TRBV6-1 to TRBJ2-5; tentatively, D is TRBD1 (6 bases). This CDR3 contains 13 residues. The V gene's germline CDR1 is MNHNS and CDR2 SASEGT. Trimming took 5 bases from V and 3 from J, leaving 10 bases between them. The CDR3 protein is CASSWTVEETQYF. The DNA for the CDR3 is TGTGCCAGCAGTTGGACAGTTGAAGAGACCCAGTACTTC.

This clonotype was counted at least ten times. The J gene is TRBJ2-7, the V gene TRBV11-2; D perhaps matches TRBD2 (6 bases). The CDR3 is 12 residues long. CDR1 and CDR2 (germline): SGHAT, FQNNGV. Trimming cost V 4 bases and J 3 bases, with 7 bases left between them. The DNA of the CDR3 is TGTGCCAGCAGCTCGGGACTCTACGAGCAGTACTTC. Its protein is CASSSGLYEQYF.

This clonotype was counted at least ten times. The chain couples TRBV6-1 to TRBJ1-2; the D gene is possibly TRBD1 (6 bases). The CDR3 runs to 15 residues. CDR1 is MNHNS, CDR2 SASEGT, per germline. V shed 8 bases and J shed 8 bases, with 24 bases lying between them. The CDR3 DNA reads TGTGCCAGCCCCCCTACGGAAACAGGGAGGGCGGGCTACACCTTC. Translated: CASPPTETGRAGYTF.

The chain uses TRBV3-1 and TRBJ1-4; 10 bases agree with TRBD1. With 7 bases clipped from V and 7 bases from J, the junction kept 18 bases outside the gene matches. Germline loops: CDR1 LGHDT, CDR2 YNNKEL (reference sequence). There are 18 residues in the CDR3. The CDR3 region is CASNPTGTGDWNTEKLFF. In nucleotides, the CDR3 is TGTGCCAGCAACCCAACCGGGACAGGGGACTGGAACACTGAAAAACTGTTTTTT.

This clonotype was picked up many times. The V gene is TRBV20-1, the J gene TRBJ1-2; D gene unclear. Trimming took 0 bases from V and 2 from J, leaving 10 bases between them. Germline V gives CDR1 DFQATT, CDR2 SNEGSKA (reference sequence). The CDR3 extends over 14 amino acids. The CDR3 nucleotides are TGCAGTGCTAGAGATCGTACGGGGAACTATGGCTACACCTTC. Translating it yields CSARDRTGNYGYTF.

The chain has TRBV12-3 or TRBV12-4 and TRBJ1-4; D might be TRBD1 (6 bases). Trimming shortened V by 4 bases and J by 8 bases, and 14 bases separated the two germline ends. This CDR3 is 14 amino acids long. CDR3 sequence: CASSWGQGGEKLFF. For the CDR3, the DNA is TGTGCCAGCAGTTGGGGGCAGGGTGGGGAAAAACTGTTTTTT.

This clonotype was picked up a small number of times. The chain uses TRBV15 and TRBJ2-1; D not resolved. The germline V and J ends were trimmed by 2 bases and 9 bases, with 14 bases remaining between them. The germline V gene has CDR1 LNHNV and CDR2 YYDKDF (reference sequence). The CDR3 loop spans 14 amino acids. In DNA form, the CDR3 reads TGTGCCACCAGCAGACTATTCTCTGGGGTTGAGCAGTTCTTC. Protein product: CATSRLFSGVEQFF.

This clonotype showed up many times. The chain links TRBV20-1 to TRBJ2-7, with D maybe TRBD1 (6 bases). CDR1 DFQATT and CDR2 SNEGSKA come from the germline V gene (reference sequence). V lost 2 bases and J lost 5, with 10 bases in between. The CDR3 spans 12 residues. Here the CDR3 DNA reads TGCAGTGCTAGACACAGGGAGCACGAGCAGTACTTC. This gives the protein CSARHREHEQYF.

This clonotype has a count of ten or more. J is TRBJ1-5 and V is TRBV20-1, with 8 bases lining up with TRBD1. The CDR3 spans 15 residues. With 2 bases clipped from V and 8 bases from J, the junction kept 11 bases outside the gene matches. CDR1 is DFQATT and CDR2 is SNEGSKA in the germline V gene (reference sequence). The CDR3: CSARTGTGYMEPQHF. The CDR3 DNA follows: TGCAGTGCTAGAACCGGGACAGGCTATATGGAGCCCCAGCATTTT.

Many counts were recorded for this clonotype. The V and J genes are TRBV11-2 and TRBJ1-5, with D possibly TRBD1 on 5 matching bases. Trimming pared 1 base from V and 2 bases from J, leaving 12 bases between. The CDR3 sequence is 16 residues long. Germline V lookup: CDR1 SGHAT, CDR2 FQNNGV. DNA of the CDR3: TGTGCCAGCAGCTTAGGACGGGGCAGAGGCAATCAGCCCCAGCATTTT. Translation: CASSLGRGRGNQPQHF.

This clonotype came up a few times. J is TRBJ2-7 and V is TRBV28; no clear D. The CDR3 runs to 13 residues. Deletions cut 6 bases from V and 2 bases from J, with 11 bases between. CDR1 MDHEN and CDR2 SYDVKM come from the germline V gene. The CDR3 protein is CASSRFYAYEQYF. DNA for the CDR3: TGTGCCAGCAGCCGATTTTATGCCTACGAGCAGTACTTC.

This sequence joins TRBV4-2 and TRBJ2-2; 9 bases align to TRBD2. There are 17 residues in the CDR3. Germline V lookup: CDR1 LGHNA, CDR2 YNFKEQ. With V trimmed by 0 bases and J by 7 bases, 9 bases remained unmatched. The CDR3 region has the DNA TGTGCCAGCAGCCAAGATTCCTCGGCGGGAGGGTTCGGGGAGCTGTTTTTT. It encodes CASSQDSSAGGFGELFF.

In this sample, this clonotype turned up many times. This chain joins TRBV28 and TRBJ2-1; either TRBD1 or TRBD2 may supply D (5 bases each). CDR1 and CDR2 (germline): MDHEN, SYDVKM. V was clipped by 2 bases and J by 14 bases, with 13 bases between them. The CDR3 consists of 12 residues. CDR3 sequence (DNA): TGTGCCAGCAGTTTAGCGACAGCGGAAGAGTTCTTC. Translating gives CASSLATAEEFF.